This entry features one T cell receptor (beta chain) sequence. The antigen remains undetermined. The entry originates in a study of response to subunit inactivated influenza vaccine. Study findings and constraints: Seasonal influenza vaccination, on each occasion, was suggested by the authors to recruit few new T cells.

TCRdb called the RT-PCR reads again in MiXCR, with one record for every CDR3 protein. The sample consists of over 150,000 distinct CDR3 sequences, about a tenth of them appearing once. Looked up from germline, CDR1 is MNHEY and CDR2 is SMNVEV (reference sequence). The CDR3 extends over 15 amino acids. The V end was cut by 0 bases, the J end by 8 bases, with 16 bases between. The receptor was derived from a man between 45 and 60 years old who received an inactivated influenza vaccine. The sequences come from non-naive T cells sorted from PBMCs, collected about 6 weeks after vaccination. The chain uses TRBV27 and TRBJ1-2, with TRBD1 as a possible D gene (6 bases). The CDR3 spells CASSLSAGARIGYTF. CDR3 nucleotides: TGTGCCAGCAGTTTATCGGCAGGGGCGAGGATAGGCTACACCTTC.